One and the same sample provided the 20 T cell receptor beta chains below, sequenced in a study of Ad26.COV2.S vaccination and SARS-CoV-2 variants. Generated by immunoSEQ multiplex PCR, the TCRdb table keeps only in-frame clones and is missing some. This repertoire shows hundreds of thousands of clones, around 89% found once; its top ten account for about 4.6%. Noted treatment: around 19 received Ad26.COV2.S at low or high dose, single or two shots; roughly 5 received placebo; per-sample allocation not given. Sample collection was performed on day 63 after the first vaccine or placebo injection. This sample comprised peripheral blood, obtained in a trial of Ad26.COV2.S vaccine versus placebo. All receptors come from a person between 18 and 65 years old who received the Ad26.COV2.S COVID-19 vaccine or a placebo.

This sequence joins TRBV28 and TRBJ1-1, with D hard to call. The CDR3 extends over 11 amino acids. CDR1 is MDHEN and CDR2 is SYDVKM in the germline V gene. The CDR3, as DNA: TGTGGCACCGGAGGTATGCGTGTAGCTTTCTTT. Residues: CGTGGMRVAFF.

The chain employs TRBV7-8 and TRBJ2-3, with 8 positions matching TRBD1. CDR1 and CDR2 (germline): SGHVS, FQNEAQ. With V trimmed by 6 bases and J by 1 base, 3 bases remained unmatched. The CDR3 sequence is 14 residues long. CDR3 coding DNA: TGTGCCAGCAGTGGGGACAGGCGCACAGATACGCAGTATTTT. This translates into CASSGDRRTDTQYF.

This chain links TRBV6-5 with TRBJ2-1; possibly TRBD2 for D (6 bases). The V and J ends lost 4 bases and 5 bases respectively, with 18 bases between them. Looked up from germline, CDR1 is MNHEY and CDR2 is SVGAGI. This CDR3 has 16 amino acids. DNA of the CDR3: TGTGCCAGCAGTTCCCTCTCTAGTGGAGGGGACAATGAGCAGTTCTTC. It specifies CASSSLSSGGDNEQFF.

J is TRBJ2-1 and V is TRBV7-3; no clear D. The CDR3 runs 13 residues. CDR1 is SGHTA, CDR2 FQGTGA, per germline. V was clipped by 5 bases and J by 0 bases, with 5 bases between them. Here the CDR3 reads CASSLDSYNEQFF. The CDR3 DNA reads as TGTGCCAGCAGCCTAGACTCCTACAATGAGCAGTTCTTC.

The chain recombines TRBV21-1 with TRBJ1-2. TRBV21-1 is given as a pseudogene. The CDR3 sequence is 13 residues long. The CDR3: CASSRVSRYGYTF. As DNA, the CDR3 is TGTGCCAGCAGCAGGGTTTCACGCTATGGCTACACCTTC.

V is TRBV9 and J is TRBJ1-6; D is uncertain. Germline V lookup: CDR1 SGDLS, CDR2 YYNGEE. CDR3 size: 14 residues. V was pared by 2 bases and J by 6 bases, with 9 bases between. CDR3 coding DNA: TGTGCCAGCAGCGTTCAGGATTCTAATTCACCCCTCCACTTT. This gives the protein CASSVQDSNSPLHF.

V is TRBV29-1 and J is TRBJ1-2; TRBD1 is a possible D gene (6 bases). V shed 4 bases and J shed 2 bases, with 11 bases lying between them. This CDR3 spans 13 amino acids. Per germline, CDR1 SQVTM and CDR2 ANQGSEA. For the CDR3, the DNA is TGCAGCGTTGGCCAGGGGTCCAACTATGGCTACACCTTC. It specifies CSVGQGSNYGYTF.

CDR3 coding DNA: TGTGCCAGTAGTATCAGGGAGAACTATGGCTACACCTTC. Encoded protein: CASSIRENYGYTF. The chain is built from TRBV19 and TRBJ1-2; D possibly corresponds to TRBD1 (5 bases). The length of the CDR3 is 13 residues. Between the trimmed V and J ends, which lost 3 bases and 2 bases, there was a span of 7 bases. Per the germline V gene, CDR1 is LNHDA and CDR2 is SQIVND (reference sequence).

The chain carries TRBV6-1 and TRBJ2-3; D assignment may be TRBD1 or TRBD2 (5 bases each). The V end was cut by 1 base, the J end by 2 bases, with 10 bases between. The germline V gene has CDR1 MNHNS and CDR2 SASEGT. The CDR3 runs 15 residues. The DNA of the CDR3 is TGTGCCAGCAGTGAAGTTGGGGGAATCACAGATACGCAGTATTTT. Its protein product is CASSEVGGITDTQYF.

V gene TRBV28 combines with J gene TRBJ1-2, with D unresolved. The CDR3 has 13 amino acids. V lost 2 bases, J lost 4 bases, and 8 bases lay in between. The germline V gene has CDR1 MDHEN and CDR2 SYDVKM. The CDR3 coding sequence is TGTGCCAGCAGTTTAGGAGGCACCTATGGCTACACCTTC. Amino acids: CASSLGGTYGYTF.

V and J are TRBV29-1 and TRBJ1-1, with 7 bases fitting TRBD1. V shed 1 base and J 1 base; nucleotides not matched to a gene: 6. The CDR3 is 15 residues long. Germline V gene sequence: CDR1 SQVTM, CDR2 ANQGSEA. CDR3 nucleotide sequence: TGCAGCGTTGAAGCTCCAGGGGGAGGGAACACTGAAGCTTTCTTT. Translation: CSVEAPGGGNTEAFF.

Concerning this clone itself: Other DNA sequences of this sample code for an identical CDR3. This chain joins TRBV28 and TRBJ1-5, with D perhaps TRBD1 (5 bases). Germline V gives CDR1 MDHEN, CDR2 SYDVKM. Trimming took 2 bases from V and 1 from J, leaving 9 bases between them. The CDR3 spans 15 residues. The CDR3 spells CASSLRQGSNQPQHF. The CDR3, as DNA: TGTGCCAGCAGTTTACGGCAGGGAAGCAATCAGCCCCAGCATTTT.

V is TRBV7-2 and J is TRBJ2-3; the match to TRBD2 covers 7 bases. With 3 bases clipped from V and 2 bases from J, the junction kept 5 bases outside the gene matches. This CDR3 has 15 amino acids. Looked up from germline, CDR1 is SGHTA and CDR2 is FQGNSA. The CDR3 coding sequence is TGTGCCAGCAGCTTCAGCCGGGACTACACAGATACGCAGTATTTT. It encodes CASSFSRDYTDTQYF.

This clone was detected only a few times. The rearrangement uses TRBV3-1 (or the pseudogene TRBV3-2) and TRBJ1-3, with no clear D. The germline V gene has CDR1 LGHDT and CDR2 YNNKEL (reference sequence). V lost 1 base and J lost 3, with 10 bases in between. This CDR3 is 15 amino acids long. CDR3 amino acids: CASSQGPTRGNTIYF. The DNA for the CDR3 is TGTGCCAGCAGCCAAGGTCCGACCCGTGGAAACACCATATATTTT.

The V and J genes are TRBV9 and TRBJ1-6; no clear D. The V end lost 0 bases, the J end lost 8 bases, and 12 bases lay between the germline ends. The CDR3 is 15 residues long. The germline CDR1 and CDR2 sequences are SGDLS and YYNGEE. The CDR3 DNA is TGTGCCAGCAGCGTAGGGTCACTGTCGCATTCACCCCTCCACTTT. Protein: CASSVGSLSHSPLHF.

The chain has TRBV6-1 and TRBJ1-1; 9 bases line up with TRBD1. V dropped 2 bases and J dropped 4; count of bases not matched to a gene: 5. Germline CDR1 and CDR2: MNHNS and SASEGT. The CDR3 is 15 amino acids. CDR3: CASSEHRGRSTEAFF. CDR3 DNA sequence: TGTGCCAGCAGTGAACACAGGGGGCGATCCACTGAAGCTTTCTTT.

This clone was seen repeatedly, ten times or more. Other DNA variants within this sample encode the same CDR3. The chain carries TRBV12-3 or TRBV12-4 and TRBJ2-3, with D hard to call. This CDR3 has 13 amino acids. V shed 6 bases and J shed 2 bases, with 9 bases lying between them. CDR3 protein: CASSLRVTDTQYF. In nucleotides, the CDR3 is TGTGCCAGCAGCCTTCGAGTCACAGATACGCAGTATTTT.

This chain joins TRBV6-5 and TRBJ1-6, with a tentative D call TRBD1 (5 bases). There are 14 residues in the CDR3. Germline V gene lookup returns CDR1 MNHEY and CDR2 SVGAGI. V lost 6 bases and J lost 10, with 16 bases in between. CDR3: CASSARGRVSPLHF. In nucleotides, the CDR3 is TGTGCCAGCAGCGCGAGGGGTAGGGTGTCACCCCTCCACTTT.

This clone was observed a handful of times. The genes are TRBV4-1 and TRBJ2-1; 11 positions match TRBD2. Germline trimming cut 5 bases from V and 2 bases from J; bases unmatched to any gene: 11. The CDR3 runs 18 residues. The germline V gene encodes CDR1 MGHRA and CDR2 YSYEKL. CDR3 protein: CASSTKSSGRITYNEQFF. The CDR3 DNA reads as TGCGCCAGCAGCACGAAGTCTAGCGGGAGGATTACCTACAATGAGCAGTTCTTC.

The CDR3 here is CASSPPLANTGELFF. The CDR3 DNA reads as TGTGCCAGCAGCCCACCACTAGCGAACACCGGGGAGCTGTTTTTT. The chain joins TRBV7-9 to TRBJ2-2, with a weak D call TRBD2 (5 bases). The CDR3 sequence is 15 residues long. V dropped 5 bases and J dropped 0 bases, with 10 bases sitting between them. CDR1 is SEHNR and CDR2 is FQNEAQ in the germline V gene (reference sequence).